This T cell receptor beta chain was found in a study of CD8+CD57+ T cells in acquired aplastic anemia. The V end lost 3 bases, the J end lost 7 bases, and 10 bases lay between the germline ends. The CDR3 is 13 amino acids. CDR1 is DFQATT and CDR2 is SNEGSKA in the germline V gene (reference sequence). TCR beta VDJ and CDR3 profiling used genomic DNA as template. TCRdb itself ran the reads through MiXCR, one entry per CDR3 protein. This sample has about 150,000 distinct CDR3 sequences, with about 54% found just once. For sequencing, patients were chosen who had shown expansion of CD8+CD57+ cells by flow cytometry.

This TCR was sampled from a human donor with aplastic anemia. The source material was sorted CD4+, CD8+, or CD8+CD57+ T cells (not recorded which) from PBMCs. The chain joins TRBV20-1 to TRBJ1-6; D gene ambiguous. Here the CDR3 reads CSASTGRNSPLHF. Written as DNA, the CDR3 is TGCAGTGCTAGCACGGGGAGAAATTCACCCCTCCACTTT.